A single T cell receptor (beta chain) is shown here with its context. How the authors handled the data: For nucleated cells, counts were estimated from reference gene primer amplification. TCRdb keeps only in-frame clones here, not all; method: immunoSEQ multiplex PCR. For V, J and clone size, that table is used; D and trimming come from the DNA. The data show about 42,000 clones, with about 76% seen just once and 8.5% held by the top ten. The CDR3 consists of 17 residues. The germline V and J ends were trimmed by 2 bases and 8 bases, with 19 bases remaining between them. Germline lookup yields CDR1 LGHDT and CDR2 YNNKEL (reference sequence). This specimen belongs to a study of blood T cell repertoires in COVID-19. Across the whole study: Sites in the United States, Italy and Spain provided acute and convalescent COVID-19 samples. PBMCs, B-cell-depleted T cells, or T cells were the source of the cDNA or gDNA that made up the material.

The V call is TRBV3-1 (or the pseudogene TRBV3-2), the J call TRBJ1-6; TRBD1 might be the D (5 bases). Sequences were obtained from peripheral blood. The origin of this receptor is a man between 65 and 85 years old with active or convalescent COVID-19. This chain's CDR3 is CASSQRRGTDRYSPLHF. The CDR3 DNA sequence: TGTGCCAGCAGCCAACGTCGGGGGACGGATAGGTATTCACCCCTCCACTTT.